The rows below give T cell receptor beta chains drawn from one sample of a study of CD8+ T cells in alopecia areata. Measured with immunoSEQ multiplex PCR; TCRdb has only the in-frame clones, and not every one. The profile shows 65,000 to 95,000 clones, 45% to 60% of them singletons. The material sequenced was NKG2D-high CD8+ T cells sorted from blood. The receptors originated from a human donor with alopecia areata. Both conserved end residues are trimmed from each CDR3. Fields, in order: V gene, CDR3 protein.

V: TRBV30; CDR3: AWDVGGAYEQY
V: TRBV19; CDR3: ASSRLDSAEQETQY
V: TRBV5-1; CDR3: ASSLEMNTEAF
V: TRBV2; CDR3: ATSSSGRGTQY
V: TRBV30; CDR3: AWGQGVYEQY
V: TRBV5-4; CDR3: ASSFGGRGEQY
V: TRBV29-1; CDR3: SVETLSSYEQY
V: TRBV29-1; CDR3: SVGGQGAGGSYEQY
V: TRBV29-1; CDR3: SVEDIHGYT
V: TRBV27; CDR3: ASSLLVNYNEQF
V: TRBV30; CDR3: AWSPRWHEEAF
V: TRBV9; CDR3: ASSVEDRGYGYT
V: TRBV4-1; CDR3: ASSQYSPAREQF
V: TRBV4-1; CDR3: ASSQVSVAGAYQETQY
V: TRBV5-6; CDR3: ASSFRQGFLDTQY
V: TRBV29-1; CDR3: SAEPGPAADTQY
V: TRBV29-1; CDR3: SAEEGTDTQY
V: TRBV27; CDR3: ASSFRSGSYEQY
V: TRBV28; CDR3: ASIPPGLAGGRNEQF
V: TRBV10-3; CDR3: AISEADEQY
V: TRBV27; CDR3: ASMDGTFTEAF
V: TRBV29-1; CDR3: SVEDEFSRGRFSDTQY
V: TRBV6-5; CDR3: ASSSLSGREETQY
V: TRBV19; CDR3: ATADRRIQETQY
V: TRBV27; CDR3: ASSSGGSSYNEQF
V: TRBV13; CDR3: ASSTLTSGRISNEQF
V: TRBV27; CDR3: ASSFQSSYEQY
V: TRBV29-1; CDR3: SVEPDEYNEQF
V: TRBV27; CDR3: ASSSREDQPQH
V: TRBV23-1; CDR3: ASSQSGHVKREIILY
V: TRBV5-1; CDR3: ASSRKGQMNTEAF
V: TRBV9; CDR3: ASSATGGNEQF
V: TRBV7-3; CDR3: ASSLIGGTDTQY
V: TRBV30; CDR3: AEGGQTSYNEQF
V: TRBV5-4; CDR3: ASSGTGWNTGELF
V: TRBV27; CDR3: ASSPAWAYEQY
V: TRBV30; CDR3: AWSDGVLAGGEQY